The sample holds a few counts of the clone carrying this T cell receptor beta chain. The junction differs from germline at one of its ends, possibly a read error. Germline V gene sequence: CDR1 LGHNA, CDR2 YSLEER. The CDR3 spans 15 residues. Combining a sample-barcoded 5' primer with a J-beta primer mix, a second PCR ran for about 7 to 12 cycles. TCRdb processed the 5' RACE reads anew with MiXCR; each CDR3 protein has one entry. The sample includes 1.5 million to 1.8 million distinct CDR3 sequences, about 45% seen only once; the top ten take about 4.1%. These data originate in a study of blood T cells in healthy people across ages. PBMCs numbering at least 7 million were isolated per sample.

The sample comprised blood. This clonotype was obtained from a woman younger than 35 in good health. The V call is TRBV4-3, the J call TRBJ1-2, with a tentative D call TRBD1 (5 bases). The CDR3 DNA sequence: TGCGCCAGCAGCCAAGAACCGGGACTTAACTATGGCCACACCTTC. Translated, it gives CASSQEPGLNYGHTF.